The TCR beta chain described here comes from a study of blood T cell repertoires in COVID-19. Turning to the study itself: Both acute and convalescent COVID-19 samples were obtained from the United States, Italy and Spain. PBMCs, B-cell-depleted T cells, or T cells were the source of the cDNA or gDNA that made up the material.

The participants were between roughly 18 and 100 years old and came from some 23 US areas. The CDR3 covers 15 residues. Trimming pared 2 bases from V and 0 bases from J, leaving 8 bases between. Germline assignment: CDR1 LNHDA and CDR2 SQIVND (reference sequence). Produced via immunoSEQ multiplex PCR; TCRdb's table is partial and in-frame only. The sample holds approximately 200,000 clones, roughly 83% seen once. The sequence was obtained from a woman aged 25 to 39 who had recovered from COVID-19. The sample consisted of PBMCs or T cells enriched from blood (not recorded which). J is TRBJ2-1 and V is TRBV19; the D gene is possibly TRBD2 (6 bases). The CDR3 sequence is CASSILGGSYNEQFF. The CDR3 region has the DNA TGTGCCAGTAGTATATTGGGAGGCTCCTACAATGAGCAGTTCTTC.